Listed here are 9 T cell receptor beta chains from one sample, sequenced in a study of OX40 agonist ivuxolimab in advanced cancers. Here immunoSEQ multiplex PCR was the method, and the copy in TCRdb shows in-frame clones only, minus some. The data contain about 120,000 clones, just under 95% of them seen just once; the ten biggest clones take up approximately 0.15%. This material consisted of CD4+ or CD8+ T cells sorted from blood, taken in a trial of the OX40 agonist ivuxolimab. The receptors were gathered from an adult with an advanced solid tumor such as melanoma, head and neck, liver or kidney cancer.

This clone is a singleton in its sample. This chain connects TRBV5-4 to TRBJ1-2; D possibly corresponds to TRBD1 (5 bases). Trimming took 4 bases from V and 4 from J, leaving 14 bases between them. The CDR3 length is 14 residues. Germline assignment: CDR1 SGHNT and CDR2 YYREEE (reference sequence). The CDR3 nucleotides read TGTGCCAGCAGCACCCCGGCAGGGCGCTATGGCTACACCTTC. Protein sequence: CASSTPAGRYGYTF.

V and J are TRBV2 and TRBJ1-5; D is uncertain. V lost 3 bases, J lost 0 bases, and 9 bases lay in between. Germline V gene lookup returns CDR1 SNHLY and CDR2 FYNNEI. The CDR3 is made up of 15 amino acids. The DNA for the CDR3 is TGTGCCAGCAGTGAGATCCAGGCTAGCAATCAGCCCCAGCATTTT. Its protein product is CASSEIQASNQPQHF.

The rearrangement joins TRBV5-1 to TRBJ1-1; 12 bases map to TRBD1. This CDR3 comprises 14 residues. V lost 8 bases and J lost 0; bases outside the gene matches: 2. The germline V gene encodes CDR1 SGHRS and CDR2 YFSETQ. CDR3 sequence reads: CASGTGGMNTEAFF. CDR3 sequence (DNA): TGCGCCAGTGGGACAGGGGGCATGAACACTGAAGCTTTCTTT.

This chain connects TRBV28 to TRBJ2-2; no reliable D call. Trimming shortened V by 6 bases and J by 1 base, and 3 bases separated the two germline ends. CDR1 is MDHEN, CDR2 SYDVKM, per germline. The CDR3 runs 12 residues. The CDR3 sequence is CASSLNTGELFF. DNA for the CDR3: TGTGCCAGCAGCTTGAACACCGGGGAGCTGTTTTTT.

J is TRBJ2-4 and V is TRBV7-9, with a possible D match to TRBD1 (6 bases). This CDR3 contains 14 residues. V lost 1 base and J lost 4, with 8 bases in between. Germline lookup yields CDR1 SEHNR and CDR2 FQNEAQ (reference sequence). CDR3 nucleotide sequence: TGTGCCAGCAGCTTAGGAGGGGGTAAAAACATTCAGTACTTC. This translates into CASSLGGGKNIQYF.

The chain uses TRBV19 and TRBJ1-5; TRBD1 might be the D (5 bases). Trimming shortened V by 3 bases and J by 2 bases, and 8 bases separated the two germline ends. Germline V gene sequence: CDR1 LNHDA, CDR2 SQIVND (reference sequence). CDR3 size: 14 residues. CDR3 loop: CASSIRQRNQPQHF. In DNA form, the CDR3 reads TGTGCCAGTAGTATTCGACAGCGCAATCAGCCCCAGCATTTT.

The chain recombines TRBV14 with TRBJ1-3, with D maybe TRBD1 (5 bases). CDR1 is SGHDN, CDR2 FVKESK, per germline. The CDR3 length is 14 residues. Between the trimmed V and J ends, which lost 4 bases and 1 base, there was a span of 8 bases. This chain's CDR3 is CASSRDSSGNTIYF. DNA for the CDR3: TGTGCCAGCAGCCGCGACAGTTCTGGAAACACCATATATTTT.

DNA for the CDR3: TGTGCCAGCATTCCCTTAGGGAGAAACACCATATATTTT. Translation gives CASIPLGRNTIYF. This chain uses TRBV11-3 with TRBJ1-3; D is uncertain. The V end was cut by 7 bases, the J end by 5 bases, with 12 bases between. The length of the CDR3 is 13 residues. Germline lookup yields CDR1 SGHNT and CDR2 YENEEA. Looking up the rest from reference TRBV11-3 and TRBJ1-3 gives the full variable domain: EAGVVQSPRYKIIEKKQPVAFWCNPISGHNTLYWYLQNLGQGPELLIRYENEEAVDDSQLPKDRFSAERLKGVDSTLKIQPAELGDSAVYLCASIPLGRNTIYFGEGSWLTVV.

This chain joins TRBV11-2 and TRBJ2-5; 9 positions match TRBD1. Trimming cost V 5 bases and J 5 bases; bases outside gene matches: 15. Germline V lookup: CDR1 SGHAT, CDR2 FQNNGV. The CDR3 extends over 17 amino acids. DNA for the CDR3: TGTGCCAGCAGCCCCAAGAGAGGAGGGACAGGGAAGGAGACCCAGTACTTC. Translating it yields CASSPKRGGTGKETQYF.